This TCR beta chain was found in a study of blood T cell repertoires in COVID-19. Study at large: T cells, B-cell-depleted T cells, or PBMCs supplied cDNA or gDNA.

Repertoires were generated with immunoSEQ multiplex PCR, while TCRdb's copy carries only in-frame clones and drops some. The sample comprises about 180,000 clones, roughly 90% of which are singletons, and around 0.53% rests with the top ten. The CDR3 is 15 amino acids. CDR1 SGHDT and CDR2 YYEEEE come from the germline V gene. V dropped 4 bases and J dropped 6 bases, with 16 bases sitting between them. Material for sequencing was peripheral blood. This TCR was sampled from a man aged 45-65 years with acute or convalescent COVID-19. V is TRBV5-6 and J is TRBJ2-2, with a weak D call TRBD1 (6 bases). The CDR3 DNA is TGTGCCAGCAGCCTATCCATAACAGGGCCCGGGGAGCTGTTTTTT. The encoded protein is CASSLSITGPGELFF. Combining the CDR3 with reference TRBV5-6 and TRBJ2-2 gives the whole variable domain DAGVTQSPTHLIKTRGQQVTLRCSPKSGHDTVSWYQQALGQGPQFIFQYYEEEERQRGNFPDRFSGHQFPNYSSELNVNALLLGDSALYLCASSLSITGPGELFFGEGSRLTVL.